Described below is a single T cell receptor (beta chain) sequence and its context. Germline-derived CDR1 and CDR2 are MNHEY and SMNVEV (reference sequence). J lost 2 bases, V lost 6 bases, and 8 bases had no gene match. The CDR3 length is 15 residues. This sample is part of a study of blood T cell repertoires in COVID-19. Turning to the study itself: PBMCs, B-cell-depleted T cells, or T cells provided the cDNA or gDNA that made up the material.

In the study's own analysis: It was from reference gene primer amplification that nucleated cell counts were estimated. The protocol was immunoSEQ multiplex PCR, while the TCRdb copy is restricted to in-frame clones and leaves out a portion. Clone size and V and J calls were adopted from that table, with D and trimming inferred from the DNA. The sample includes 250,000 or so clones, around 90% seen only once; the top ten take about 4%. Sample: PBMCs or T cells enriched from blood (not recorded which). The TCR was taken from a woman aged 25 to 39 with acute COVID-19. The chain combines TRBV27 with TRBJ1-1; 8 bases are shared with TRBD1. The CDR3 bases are TGTGCCAGCAGGCCCCTAGGGACAGGCAACACTGAAGCTTTCTTT. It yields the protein CASRPLGTGNTEAFF.